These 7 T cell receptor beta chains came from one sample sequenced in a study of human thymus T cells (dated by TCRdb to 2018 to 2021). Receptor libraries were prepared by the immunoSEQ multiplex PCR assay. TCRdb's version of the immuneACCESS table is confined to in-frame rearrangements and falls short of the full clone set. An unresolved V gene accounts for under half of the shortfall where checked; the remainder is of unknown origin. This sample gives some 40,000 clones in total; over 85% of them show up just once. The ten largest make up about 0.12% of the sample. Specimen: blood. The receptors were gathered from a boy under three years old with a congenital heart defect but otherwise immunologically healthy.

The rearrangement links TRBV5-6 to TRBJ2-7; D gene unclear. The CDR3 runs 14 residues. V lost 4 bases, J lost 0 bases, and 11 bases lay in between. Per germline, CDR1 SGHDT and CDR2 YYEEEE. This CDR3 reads CASSQYGVSYEQYF. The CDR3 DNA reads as TGTGCCAGCAGCCAATACGGCGTCTCCTACGAGCAGTACTTC.

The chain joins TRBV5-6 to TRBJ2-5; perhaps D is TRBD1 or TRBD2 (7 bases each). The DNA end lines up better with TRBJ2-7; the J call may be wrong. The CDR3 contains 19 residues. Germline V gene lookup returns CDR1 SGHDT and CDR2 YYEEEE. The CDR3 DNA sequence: TGTGCCAGCAGCTTGTTTTTCCCCAGGGGGAGGGTCGAGGTCTACGAGCAGTACTTC. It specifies CASSLFFPRGRVEVYEQYF.

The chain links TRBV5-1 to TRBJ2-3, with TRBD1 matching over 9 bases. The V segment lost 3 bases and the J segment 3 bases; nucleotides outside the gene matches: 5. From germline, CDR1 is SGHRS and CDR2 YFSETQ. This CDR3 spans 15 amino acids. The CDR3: CASSYRDRVTDTQYF. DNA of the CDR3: TGCGCCAGCAGCTACCGGGACAGGGTTACAGATACGCAGTATTTT.

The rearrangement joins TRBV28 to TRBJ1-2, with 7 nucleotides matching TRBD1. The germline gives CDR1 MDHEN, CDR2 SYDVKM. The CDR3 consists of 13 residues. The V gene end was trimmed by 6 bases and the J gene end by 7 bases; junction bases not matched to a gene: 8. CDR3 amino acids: CASSRGQVGGYTF. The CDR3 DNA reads TGTGCCAGCAGCCGCGGACAGGTTGGTGGCTACACCTTC.

CDR3 region: CAWSGEQGWTDTQYF. DNA for the CDR3: TGTGCCTGGAGTGGGGAACAGGGGTGGACAGATACGCAGTATTTT. V is TRBV30 and J is TRBJ2-3; TRBD1 aligns across 7 bases. The junction had 7 bases not matched to a gene; V was cut back by 1 base and J by 3 bases. CDR1 is GTSNPN, CDR2 SVGIG, per germline (reference sequence). The CDR3 totals 15 residues.

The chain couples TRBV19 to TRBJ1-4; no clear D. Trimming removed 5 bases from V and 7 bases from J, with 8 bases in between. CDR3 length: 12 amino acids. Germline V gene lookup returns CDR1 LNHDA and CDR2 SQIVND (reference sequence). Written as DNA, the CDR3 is TGTGCCAGTAGTTCGGAGGGTGAAAAACTGTTTTTT. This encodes CASSSEGEKLFF.

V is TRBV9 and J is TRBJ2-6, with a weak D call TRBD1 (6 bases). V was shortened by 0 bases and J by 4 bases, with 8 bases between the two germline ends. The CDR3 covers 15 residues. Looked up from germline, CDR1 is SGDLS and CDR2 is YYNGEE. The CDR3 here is CASSVGQGGANVLTF. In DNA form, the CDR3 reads TGTGCCAGCAGCGTAGGTCAGGGGGGGGCCAACGTCCTGACTTTC.